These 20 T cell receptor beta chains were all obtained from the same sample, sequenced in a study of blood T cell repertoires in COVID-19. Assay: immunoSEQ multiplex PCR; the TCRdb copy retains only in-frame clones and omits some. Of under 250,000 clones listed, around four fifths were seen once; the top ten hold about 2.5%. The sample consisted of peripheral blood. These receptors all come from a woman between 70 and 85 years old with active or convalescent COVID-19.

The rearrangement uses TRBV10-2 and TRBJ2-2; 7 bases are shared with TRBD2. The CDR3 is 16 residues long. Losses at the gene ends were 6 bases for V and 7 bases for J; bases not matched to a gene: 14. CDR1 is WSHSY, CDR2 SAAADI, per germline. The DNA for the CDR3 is TGCGCCAGCAGAAGGGGATCTGCGGGGAGGGACGGGGAGCTGTTTTTT. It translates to CASRRGSAGRDGELFF.

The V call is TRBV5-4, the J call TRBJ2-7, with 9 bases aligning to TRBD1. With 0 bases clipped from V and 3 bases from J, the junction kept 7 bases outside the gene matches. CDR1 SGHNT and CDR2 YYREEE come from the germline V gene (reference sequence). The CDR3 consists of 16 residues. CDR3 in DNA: TGTGCCAGCAGCTTGGCTCGGGACAGGGTACACTACGAGCAGTACTTC. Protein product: CASSLARDRVHYEQYF. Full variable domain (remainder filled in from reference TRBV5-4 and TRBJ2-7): ETGVTQSPTHLIKTRGQQVTLRCSSQSGHNTVSWYQQALGQGPQFIFQYYREEENGRGNFPPRFSGLQFPNYSSELNVNALELDDSALYLCASSLARDRVHYEQYFGPGTRLTVT.

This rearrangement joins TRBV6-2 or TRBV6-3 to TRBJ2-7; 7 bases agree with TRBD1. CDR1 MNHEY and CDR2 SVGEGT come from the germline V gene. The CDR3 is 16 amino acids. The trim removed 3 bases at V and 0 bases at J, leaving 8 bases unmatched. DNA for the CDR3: TGTGCCAGCAGTTATGGATCGACAGGGAGCTCCTACGAGCAGTACTTC. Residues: CASSYGSTGSSYEQYF.

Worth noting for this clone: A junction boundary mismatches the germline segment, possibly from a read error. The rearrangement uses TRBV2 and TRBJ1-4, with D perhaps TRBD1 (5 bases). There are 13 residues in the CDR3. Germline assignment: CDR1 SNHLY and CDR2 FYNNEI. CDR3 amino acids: CASCDSGNEKLFF. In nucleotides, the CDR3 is TGTGCCAGCTGTGACAGCGGTAATGAAAAACTGTTTTTT.

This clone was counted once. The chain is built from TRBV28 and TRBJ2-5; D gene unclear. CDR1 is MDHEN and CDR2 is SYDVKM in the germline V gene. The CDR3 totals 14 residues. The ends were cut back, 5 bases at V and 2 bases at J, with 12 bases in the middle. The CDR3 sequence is CASSLDSYQETQYF. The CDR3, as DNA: TGTGCCAGCAGTCTCGACTCCTATCAAGAGACCCAGTACTTC. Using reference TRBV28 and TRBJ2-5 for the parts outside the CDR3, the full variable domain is DVKVTQSSRYLVKRTGEKVFLECVQDMDHENMFWYRQDPGLGLRLIYFSYDVKMKEKGDIPEGYSVSREKKERFSLILESASTNQTSMYLCASSLDSYQETQYFGPGTRLLVL.

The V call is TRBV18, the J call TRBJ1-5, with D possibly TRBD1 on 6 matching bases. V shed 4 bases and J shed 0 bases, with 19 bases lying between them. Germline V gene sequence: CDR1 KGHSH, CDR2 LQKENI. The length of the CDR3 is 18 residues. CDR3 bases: TGTGCCAGCTCACTACAGTCAACCCAGGGGTATAGCAATCAGCCCCAGCATTTT. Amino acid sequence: CASSLQSTQGYSNQPQHF.

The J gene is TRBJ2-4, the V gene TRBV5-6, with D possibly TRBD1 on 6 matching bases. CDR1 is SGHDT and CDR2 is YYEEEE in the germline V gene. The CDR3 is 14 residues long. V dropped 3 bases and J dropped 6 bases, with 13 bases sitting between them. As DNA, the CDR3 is TGTGCCAGCAGCTCTCAGGGGTACTCAAACATTCAGTACTTC. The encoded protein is CASSSQGYSNIQYF.

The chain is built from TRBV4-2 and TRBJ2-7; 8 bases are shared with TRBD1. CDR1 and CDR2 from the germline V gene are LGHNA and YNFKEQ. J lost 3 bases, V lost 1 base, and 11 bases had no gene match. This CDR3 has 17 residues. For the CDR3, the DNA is TGTGCCAGCAGCCAAGTCCCGTCGGGGACAGGATACTACGAGCAGTACTTC. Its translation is CASSQVPSGTGYYEQYF.

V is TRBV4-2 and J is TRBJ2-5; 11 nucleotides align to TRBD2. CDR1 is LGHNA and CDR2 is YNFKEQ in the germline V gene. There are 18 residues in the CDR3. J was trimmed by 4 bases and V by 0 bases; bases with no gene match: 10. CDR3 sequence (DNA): TGTGCCAGCAGCCAAGATCTTGTTGTAGCGGGGGGGCCAGAGACCCAGTACTTC. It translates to CASSQDLVVAGGPETQYF.

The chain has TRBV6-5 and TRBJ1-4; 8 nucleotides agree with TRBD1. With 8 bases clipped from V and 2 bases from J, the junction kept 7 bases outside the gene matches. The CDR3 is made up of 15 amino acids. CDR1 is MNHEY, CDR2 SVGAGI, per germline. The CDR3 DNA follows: TGTGCCAGCGGACAAGCAGGGGGCACTAATGAAAAACTGTTTTTT. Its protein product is CASGQAGGTNEKLFF.

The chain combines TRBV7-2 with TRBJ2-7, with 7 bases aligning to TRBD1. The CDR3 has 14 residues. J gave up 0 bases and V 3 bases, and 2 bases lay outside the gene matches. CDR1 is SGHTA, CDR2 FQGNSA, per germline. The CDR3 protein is CASSFDRVSYEQYF. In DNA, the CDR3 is TGTGCCAGCAGCTTTGACAGGGTCTCCTACGAGCAGTACTTC.

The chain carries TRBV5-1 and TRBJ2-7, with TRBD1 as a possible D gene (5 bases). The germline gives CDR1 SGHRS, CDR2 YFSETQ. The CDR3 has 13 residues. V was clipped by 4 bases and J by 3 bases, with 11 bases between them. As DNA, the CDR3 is TGCGCCAGCAGCAGAGCAGGGAACTACGAGCAGTACTTC. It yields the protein CASSRAGNYEQYF. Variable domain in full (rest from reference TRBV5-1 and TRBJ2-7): KAGVTQTPRYLIKTRGQQVTLSCSPISGHRSVSWYQQTPGQGLQFLFEYFSETQRNKGNFPGRFSGRQFSNSRSEMNVSTLELGDSALYLCASSRAGNYEQYFGPGTRLTVT.

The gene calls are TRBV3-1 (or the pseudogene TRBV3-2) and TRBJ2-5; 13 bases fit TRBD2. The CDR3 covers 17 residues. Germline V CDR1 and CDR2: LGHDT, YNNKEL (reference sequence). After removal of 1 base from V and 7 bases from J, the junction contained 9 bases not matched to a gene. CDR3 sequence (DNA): TGTGCCAGCAGCCAAGGGACTAGCGGGGGTCAGAGCGGGACCCAGTACTTC. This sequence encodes CASSQGTSGGQSGTQYF.

CDR3 sequence (DNA): TGCGCCAGCAGGTCTTGGGACAGCATTGATTCACCCCTCCACTTT. This gives the protein CASRSWDSIDSPLHF. The chain combines TRBV5-1 with TRBJ1-6; 7 bases match TRBD1. CDR1 and CDR2 (germline): SGHRS, YFSETQ. V lost 5 bases and J lost 8; bases outside the gene matches: 10. The CDR3 is made up of 15 amino acids.

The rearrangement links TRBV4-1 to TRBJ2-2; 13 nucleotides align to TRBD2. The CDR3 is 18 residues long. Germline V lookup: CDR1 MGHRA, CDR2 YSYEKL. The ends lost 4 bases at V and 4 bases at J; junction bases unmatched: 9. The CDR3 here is CASSPFGLAGVPTGELFF. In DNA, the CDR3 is TGCGCCAGCAGCCCCTTCGGACTAGCGGGAGTCCCCACCGGGGAGCTGTTTTTT.

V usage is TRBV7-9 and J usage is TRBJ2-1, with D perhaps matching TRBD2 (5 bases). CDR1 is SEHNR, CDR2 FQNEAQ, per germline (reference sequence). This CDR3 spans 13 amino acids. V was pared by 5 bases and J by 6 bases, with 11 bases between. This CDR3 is CASSPRESNEQFF. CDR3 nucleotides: TGTGCCAGCAGCCCCCGGGAAAGCAATGAGCAGTTCTTC.

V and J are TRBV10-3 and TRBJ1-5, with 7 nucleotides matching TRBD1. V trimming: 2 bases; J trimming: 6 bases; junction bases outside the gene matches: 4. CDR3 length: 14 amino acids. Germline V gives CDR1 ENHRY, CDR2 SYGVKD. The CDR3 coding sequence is TGTGCCATCAGTGAGCTACAGGGGAGTCAGCCCCAGCATTTT. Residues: CAISELQGSQPQHF.

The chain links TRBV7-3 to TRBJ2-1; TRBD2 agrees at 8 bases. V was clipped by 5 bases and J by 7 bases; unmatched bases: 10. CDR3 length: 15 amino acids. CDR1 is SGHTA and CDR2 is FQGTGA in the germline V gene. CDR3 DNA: TGTGCCAGCAGCCCGCTAGCGGGTTCACTGAATGAGCAGTTCTTC. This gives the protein CASSPLAGSLNEQFF.

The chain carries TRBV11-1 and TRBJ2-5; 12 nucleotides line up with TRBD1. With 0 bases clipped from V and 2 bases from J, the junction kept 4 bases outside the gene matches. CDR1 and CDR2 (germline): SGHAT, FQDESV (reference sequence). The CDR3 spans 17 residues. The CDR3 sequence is CASSLAGGQGAQETQYF. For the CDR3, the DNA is TGTGCCAGCAGCTTAGCCGGGGGACAGGGGGCACAAGAGACCCAGTACTTC.

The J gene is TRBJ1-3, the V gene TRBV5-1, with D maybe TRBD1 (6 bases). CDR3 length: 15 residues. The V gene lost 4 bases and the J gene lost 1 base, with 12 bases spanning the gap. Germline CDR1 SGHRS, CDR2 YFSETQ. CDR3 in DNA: TGCGCCAGCAGCGCCAGGGGAGAGTCTGGAAACACCATATATTTT. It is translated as CASSARGESGNTIYF.